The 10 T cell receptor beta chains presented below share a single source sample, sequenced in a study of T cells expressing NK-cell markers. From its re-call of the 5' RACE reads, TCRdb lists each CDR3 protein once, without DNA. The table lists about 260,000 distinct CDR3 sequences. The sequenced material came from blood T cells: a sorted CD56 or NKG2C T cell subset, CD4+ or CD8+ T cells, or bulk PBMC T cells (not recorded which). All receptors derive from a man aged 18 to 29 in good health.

Here the CDR3 reads CASSTQTDRSASYEQYF. The chain recombines TRBV21-1 with TRBJ2-7; the D call of TRBD1 rests on TCRdb alone, since no DNA is present to check it. TRBV21-1 is a recognized pseudogene. This CDR3 contains 17 residues.

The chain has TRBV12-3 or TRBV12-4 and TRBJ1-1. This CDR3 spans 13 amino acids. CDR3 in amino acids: CASIFGLNTEAFF.

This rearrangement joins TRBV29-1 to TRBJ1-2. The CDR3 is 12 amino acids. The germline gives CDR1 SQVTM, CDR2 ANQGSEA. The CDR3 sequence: CSVRGLNYGYTF.

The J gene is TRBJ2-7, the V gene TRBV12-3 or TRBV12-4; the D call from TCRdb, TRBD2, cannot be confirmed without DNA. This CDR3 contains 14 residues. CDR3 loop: CASRGLAGGVEQYF.

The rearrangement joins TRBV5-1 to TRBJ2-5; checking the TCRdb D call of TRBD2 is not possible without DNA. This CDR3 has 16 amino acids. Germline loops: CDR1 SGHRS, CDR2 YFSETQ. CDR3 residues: CASSLVGSGSRETQYF.

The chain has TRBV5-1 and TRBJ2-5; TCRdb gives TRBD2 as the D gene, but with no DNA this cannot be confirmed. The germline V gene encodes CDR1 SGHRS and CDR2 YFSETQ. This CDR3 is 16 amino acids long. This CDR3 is CASSLTSGSDGGTQYF.

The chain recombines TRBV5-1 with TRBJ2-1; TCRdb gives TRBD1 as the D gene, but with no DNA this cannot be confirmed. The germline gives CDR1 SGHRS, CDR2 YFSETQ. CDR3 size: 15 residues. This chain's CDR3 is CASSVGQGSYNEQFF.

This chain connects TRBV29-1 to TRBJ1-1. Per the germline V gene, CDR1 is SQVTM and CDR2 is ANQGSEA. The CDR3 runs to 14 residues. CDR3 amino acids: CSVVTLLGNTEAFF.

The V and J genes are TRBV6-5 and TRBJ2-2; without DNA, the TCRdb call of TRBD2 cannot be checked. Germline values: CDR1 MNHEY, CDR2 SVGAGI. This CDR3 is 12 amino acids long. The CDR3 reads CASISGLRELFF.

The CDR3 is CASTSTGGAGYTF. The V call is TRBV19, the J call TRBJ1-2; TCRdb's D gene call, TRBD1, goes unchecked for lack of DNA. Germline CDR1 LNHDA, CDR2 SQIVND (reference sequence). The CDR3 has 13 amino acids.